The 2 T cell receptor beta chains reported below all come from one sample, sequenced in a study of blood T cell repertoires in COVID-19. Method: immunoSEQ multiplex PCR; TCRdb's copy keeps in-frame clones and lacks some. The sample holds under 130,000 clones, roughly nine tenths seen once. Source material: peripheral blood. These receptors all stem from a human donor in a cohort sampled during active COVID-19.

V and J are TRBV28 and TRBJ1-4; 8 bases line up with TRBD1. V lost 6 bases to trimming and J lost 5 bases; unmatched junction nucleotides: 8. This CDR3 spans 15 amino acids. Germline V lookup: CDR1 MDHEN, CDR2 SYDVKM. CDR3 DNA sequence: TGTGCCAGCAGGCCCGACAGGGGATCGAATGAAAAACTGTTTTTT. Residues: CASRPDRGSNEKLFF.

This clone appeared once. This rearrangement joins TRBV2 to TRBJ2-5; D remains ambiguous. V lost 7 bases and J lost 7, with 22 bases in between. The CDR3 runs 15 residues. Germline-derived CDR1 and CDR2 are SNHLY and FYNNEI. This chain's CDR3 is CASTSIRNSLATQYF. The CDR3 nucleotides read TGTGCCAGCACCTCCATTAGGAATAGCTTGGCGACCCAGTACTTC.